The entry below gives a single TCR beta chain sequence along with its context. Its matching antigen is unknown. This sample is drawn from a study of cytomegalovirus exposure and HLA in healthy donors. Study-wide results and limits: Follow-up analysis later connected one missense variant in DCLRE1C with trimming of TCR beta V- and J-genes.

This CDR3 has 16 amino acids. Germline lookup yields CDR1 SGHDT and CDR2 YYEEEE. The PCR had 60 Vbeta and 13 Jbeta primers. Method: immunoSEQ multiplex PCR; TCRdb's copy keeps in-frame clones and lacks some. The sample carries fewer than 150,000 clones, roughly three quarters recorded once. This TCR came from a man between 18 and 35 years old in good health and CMV-seronegative. The rearrangement uses TRBV5-6 and TRBJ2-5; TRBD1 might be the D (7 bases). The DNA matches TRBJ2-7 better at its end, which makes the J call doubtful. The sample comprised PBMCs. The CDR3 nucleotides are TGTGCCAGCAGCCCGCAGGGGGGCGGTCGCTCCTACGAGCAGTACTTC. Residues: CASSPQGGGRSYEQYF.